These T cell receptor beta chains were read from a single sample in a study of Graves' ophthalmopathy and Graves' hyperthyroidism. TCRdb recomputed calls from the multiplex PCR reads with MiXCR, one row per CDR3 protein. The sample carries a few hundred thousand distinct CDR3 sequences, about 18% recorded once. The specimen was peripheral blood. These receptors originate from an adult woman with stable Graves' hyperthyroidism. Both conserved end residues are part of each CDR3. D genes are given only for firm matches. Size is omitted from some rows. Given values are once, few, many or a class for expanded clones.

D gene	V gene	J gene	clone size	CDR3 protein	CDR3 DNA
NA	TRBV2	TRBJ1-1	many	CASSDDGYTEAFF	TGTGCCAGCAGTGACGACGGGTACACTGAAGCTTTCTTT
TRBD2	TRBV13	TRBJ2-7	many	CASSLGAGVKYEQYF	TGTGCCAGCAGCTTAGGGGCGGGAGTAAAGTACGAGCAGTACTTC
NA	TRBV12-3/TRBV12-4	TRBJ1-5	once	CASSLRADYQPQHF	TGTGCCAGCAGTTTAAGGGCAGACTATCAGCCCCAGCATTTT
NA	TRBV3-1	TRBJ2-7	few	CASSQLDSSYEQYF	TGTGCCAGCAGCCAACTGGACAGCTCCTACGAGCAGTACTTC
NA	TRBV6-5	TRBJ2-7	many	CASSYPGFDEQYF	TGTGCCAGCAGTTACCCGGGCTTCGACGAGCAGTACTTC
NA	TRBV30	TRBJ2-5	many	CAWSGQAGETQYF	TGTGCCTGGAGTGGACAGGCCGGGGAGACCCAGTACTTC
NA	TRBV7-6	TRBJ2-5	NA	CASSLVGHGGETQYF	TGTGCCAGCAGCTTAGTCGGACACGGAGGGGAGACCCAGTACTTC
TRBD1	TRBV5-1	TRBJ1-1	many	CASSLRAGGASTEAFF	TGCGCCAGCAGCTTGCGCGCAGGGGGCGCTAGCACTGAAGCTTTCTTT
NA	TRBV2	TRBJ2-5	many	CASSEASSRDSQETQYF	TGTGCCAGCAGTGAAGCTTCCAGCCGCGATTCACAAGAGACCCAGTACTTC
NA	TRBV20-1	TRBJ2-7	many	CSADSVTNWGGHEQYF	TGCAGTGCTGATAGTGTAACAAACTGGGGAGGCCACGAGCAGTACTTC
TRBD1	TRBV5-5	TRBJ2-2	many	CASSRFAGQDTGELFF	TGTGCCAGCAGCAGATTCGCAGGACAGGACACCGGGGAGCTGTTTTTT
TRBD1	TRBV6-2/TRBV6-3	TRBJ2-2	few	CASSYLGQGSIAELFF	TGTGCCAGCAGTTACTTGGGACAGGGGAGTATCGCGGAGCTGTTTTTT
TRBD1	TRBV6-1	TRBJ1-5	NA	CASSTYPGTGVDQPQHF	TGTGCCAGCTCAACATACCCCGGGACAGGGGTGGATCAGCCCCAGCATTTT
NA	TRBV6-5	TRBJ2-5	many	CASGVTPQETQYF	TGTGCCAGTGGGGTTACTCCACAAGAGACCCAGTACTTC
NA	TRBV28	TRBJ1-1	many	CASSLGTSEAFF	TGTGCCAGCAGTTTAGGAACCAGCGAAGCTTTCTTT
TRBD1	TRBV28	TRBJ1-5	NA	CAIHDRGSNQPQHF	TGTGCCATCCACGACAGGGGTAGCAATCAGCCCCAGCATTTT
NA	TRBV7-3	TRBJ1-1	NA	CASSSRGGTEAFF	TGTGCCAGCAGCTCCCGGGGGGGAACTGAAGCTTTCTTT
NA	TRBV6-5	TRBJ1-1	many	CAIPGQGGTEAFF	TGTGCCATCCCAGGGCAGGGTGGTACTGAAGCTTTCTTT
NA	TRBV6-2/TRBV6-3	TRBJ1-5	many	CASSYSTGSNSNQPQHF	TGTGCCAGCAGTTACTCGACCGGGTCCAATAGCAATCAGCCCCAGCATTTT
NA	TRBV29-1	TRBJ2-7	NA	CSVDGGKSSYEQYF	TGCAGCGTTGATGGGGGCAAAAGCTCCTACGAGCAGTACTTC
NA	TRBV28	TRBJ1-3	NA	CASSLDTFISGNTIYF	TGTGCCAGCAGTTTAGATACTTTTATCTCTGGAAACACCATATATTTT
NA	TRBV6-1	TRBJ1-1	many	CASSERADWGAFF	TGTGCCAGCAGTGAAAGGGCAGATTGGGGAGCTTTCTTT
NA	TRBV6-1	TRBJ1-1	NA	CASRVSEVDTEAFF	TGTGCCAGCAGGGTTAGCGAAGTGGACACTGAAGCTTTCTTT
NA	TRBV10-3	TRBJ1-6	once	CAIRQGPYNSPLHF	TGTGCCATCAGACAGGGCCCCTATAATTCACCCCTCCACTTT
NA	TRBV5-1	TRBJ1-2	many	CASSSGEDHGYTF	TGCGCCAGCAGCTCGGGAGAAGACCATGGCTACACCTTC
TRBD1	TRBV6-1	TRBJ2-2	many	CASSDRGQTNTGELFF	TGTGCCAGCAGTGATAGGGGACAGACTAACACCGGGGAGCTGTTTTTT
NA	TRBV9	TRBJ2-5	NA	CASSVNTGPQETQYF	TGTGCCAGCAGCGTGAACACCGGCCCTCAAGAGACCCAGTACTTC
TRBD2	TRBV6-2/TRBV6-3	TRBJ2-4	many	CASRVLGTSGKNIQYF	TGTGCCAGCAGAGTTCTAGGGACTAGCGGCAAAAACATTCAGTACTTC
TRBD2	TRBV11-2	TRBJ2-7	many	CASSDNLGLAGTYEQYF	TGTGCCAGCAGCGATAACCTCGGACTAGCGGGGACCTACGAGCAGTACTTC
NA	TRBV5-1	TRBJ2-5	few	CASSLVAGSLETQYF	TGCGCCAGCAGCTTGGTCGCGGGGTCCTTGGAGACCCAGTACTTC
NA	TRBV7-8	TRBJ1-5	many	CASSLATGVGQPQHF	TGTGCCAGCAGCTTAGCGACCGGGGTTGGGCAGCCCCAGCATTTT
TRBD1	TRBV7-2	TRBJ2-5	many	CASSLITGGEMETQYF	TGTGCCAGCAGCTTAATTACAGGGGGCGAAATGGAGACCCAGTACTTC
NA	TRBV6-2/TRBV6-3	TRBJ2-7	many	CASSYSQGIYEQYF	TGTGCCAGCAGTTACTCTCAGGGAATCTACGAGCAGTACTTC
NA	TRBV19	TRBJ2-7	many	CASSMQYSSYEQYF	TGTGCCAGTAGTATGCAGTATTCTTCCTACGAGCAGTACTTC
NA	TRBV11-1	TRBJ1-1	many	CASSSITGVSGNTEAFF	TGTGCCAGCAGCTCGATAACCGGGGTCTCGGGGAACACTGAAGCTTTCTTT